This T cell receptor (beta chain) was sequenced during a study of T cell changes during pregnancy in multiple sclerosis. The CDR3 is 15 amino acids. Per germline, CDR1 SGHDT and CDR2 YYEEEE. J was trimmed by 3 bases and V by 5 bases; bases with no gene match: 10. Libraries were prepared by immunoSEQ multiplex PCR; TCRdb keeps only in-frame clonotypes and omits some of them. The sample lists roughly 30,000 clones, around 86% occurring once. This sample comprised CD4+ T cells from peripheral blood mononuclear cells, obtained in the first trimester of pregnancy. This TCR was recovered from a female donor in good health, enrolled as a control in a pregnancy study. The V call is TRBV5-6, the J call TRBJ2-7; 8 bases agree with TRBD2. This CDR3 reads CASSSQNLAGYEQYF. The CDR3 region has the DNA TGTGCCAGCAGTTCCCAGAACCTAGCGGGCTACGAGCAGTACTTC.